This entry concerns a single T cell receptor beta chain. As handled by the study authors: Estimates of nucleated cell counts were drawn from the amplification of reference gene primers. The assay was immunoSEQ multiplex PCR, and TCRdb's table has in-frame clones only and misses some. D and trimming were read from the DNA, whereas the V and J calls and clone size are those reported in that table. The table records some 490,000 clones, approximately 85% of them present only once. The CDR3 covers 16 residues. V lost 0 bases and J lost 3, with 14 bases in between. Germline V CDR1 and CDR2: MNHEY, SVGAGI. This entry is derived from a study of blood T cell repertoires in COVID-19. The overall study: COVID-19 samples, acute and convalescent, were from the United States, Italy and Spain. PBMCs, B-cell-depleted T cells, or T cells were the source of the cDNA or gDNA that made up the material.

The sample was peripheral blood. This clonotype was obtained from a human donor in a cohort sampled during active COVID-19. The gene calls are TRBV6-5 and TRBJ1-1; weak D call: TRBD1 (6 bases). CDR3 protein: CASSYSKGGVYTEAFF. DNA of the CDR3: TGTGCCAGCAGTTACTCTAAGGGGGGGGTATACACTGAAGCTTTCTTT.